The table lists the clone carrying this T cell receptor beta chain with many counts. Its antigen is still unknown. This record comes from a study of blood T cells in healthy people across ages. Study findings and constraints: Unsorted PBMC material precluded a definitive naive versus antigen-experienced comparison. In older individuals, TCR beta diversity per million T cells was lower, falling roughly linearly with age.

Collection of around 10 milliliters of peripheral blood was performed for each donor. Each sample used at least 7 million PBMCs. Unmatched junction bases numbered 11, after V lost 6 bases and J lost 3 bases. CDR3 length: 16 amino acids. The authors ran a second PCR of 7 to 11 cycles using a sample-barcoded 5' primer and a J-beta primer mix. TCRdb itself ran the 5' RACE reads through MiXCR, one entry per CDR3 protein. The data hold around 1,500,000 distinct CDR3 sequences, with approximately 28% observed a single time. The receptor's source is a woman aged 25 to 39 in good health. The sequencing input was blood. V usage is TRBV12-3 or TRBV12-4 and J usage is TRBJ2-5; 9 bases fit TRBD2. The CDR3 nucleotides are TGTGCCAGCAGCAGGGGGAGACTAGCGGACAAAGAGACCCAGTACTTC. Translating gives CASSRGRLADKETQYF.